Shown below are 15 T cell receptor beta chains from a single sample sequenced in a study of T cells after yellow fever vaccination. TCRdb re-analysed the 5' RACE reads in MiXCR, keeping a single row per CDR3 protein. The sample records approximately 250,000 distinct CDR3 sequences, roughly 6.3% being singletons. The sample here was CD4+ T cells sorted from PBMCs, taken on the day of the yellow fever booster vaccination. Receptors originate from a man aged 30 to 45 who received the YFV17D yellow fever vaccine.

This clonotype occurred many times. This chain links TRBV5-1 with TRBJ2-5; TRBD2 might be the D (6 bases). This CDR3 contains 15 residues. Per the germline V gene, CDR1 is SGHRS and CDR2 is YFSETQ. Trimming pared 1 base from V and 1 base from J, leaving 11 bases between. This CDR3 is CASSLPLATQETQYF. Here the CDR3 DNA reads TGCGCCAGCAGCTTGCCGCTAGCGACCCAAGAGACCCAGTACTTC.

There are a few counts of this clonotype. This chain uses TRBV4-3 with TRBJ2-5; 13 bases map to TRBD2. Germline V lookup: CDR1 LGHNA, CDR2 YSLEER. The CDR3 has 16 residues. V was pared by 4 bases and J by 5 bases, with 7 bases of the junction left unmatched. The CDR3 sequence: CASSPWTSGGGETQYF. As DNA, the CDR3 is TGCGCCAGCAGCCCTTGGACTAGCGGGGGCGGGGAGACCCAGTACTTC.

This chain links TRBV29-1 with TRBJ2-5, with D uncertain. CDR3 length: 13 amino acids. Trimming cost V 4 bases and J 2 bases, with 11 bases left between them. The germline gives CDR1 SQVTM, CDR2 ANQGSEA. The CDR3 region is CSVVRADQETQYF. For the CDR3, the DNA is TGCAGCGTTGTACGCGCAGATCAAGAGACCCAGTACTTC.

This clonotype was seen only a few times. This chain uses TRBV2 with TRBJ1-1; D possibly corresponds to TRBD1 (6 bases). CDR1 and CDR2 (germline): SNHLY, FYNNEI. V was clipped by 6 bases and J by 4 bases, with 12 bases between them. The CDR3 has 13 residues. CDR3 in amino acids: CASRVTGGTEAFF. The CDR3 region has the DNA TGTGCCAGCAGAGTGACAGGCGGCACTGAAGCTTTCTTT. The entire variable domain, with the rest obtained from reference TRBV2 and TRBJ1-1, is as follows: EPEVTQTPSHQVTQMGQEVILRCVPISNHLYFYWYRQILGQKVEFLVSFYNNEISEKSEIFDDQFSVERPDGSNFTLKIRSTKLEDSAMYFCASRVTGGTEAFFGQGTRLTVV.

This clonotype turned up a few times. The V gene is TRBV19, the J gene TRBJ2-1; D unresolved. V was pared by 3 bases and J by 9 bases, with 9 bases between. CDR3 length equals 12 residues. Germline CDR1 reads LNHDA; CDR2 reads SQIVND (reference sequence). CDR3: CASSIRGAEQFF. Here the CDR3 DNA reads TGTGCCAGTAGTATCCGTGGCGCTGAGCAGTTCTTC.

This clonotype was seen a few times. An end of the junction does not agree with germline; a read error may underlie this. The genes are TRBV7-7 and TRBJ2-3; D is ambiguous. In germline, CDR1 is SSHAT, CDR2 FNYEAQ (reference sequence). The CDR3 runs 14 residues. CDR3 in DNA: TGTGCTAGCAGCTTAACCCGGAACACAGATACGCAGTATTTT. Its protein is CASSLTRNTDTQYF.

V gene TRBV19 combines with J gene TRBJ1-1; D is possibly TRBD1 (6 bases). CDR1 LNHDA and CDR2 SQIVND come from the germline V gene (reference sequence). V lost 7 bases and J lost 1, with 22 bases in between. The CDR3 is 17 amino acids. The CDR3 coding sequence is TGTGCCAGTATCCCACCCCGGGGGGCGGCCCCGAACACTGAAGCTTTCTTT. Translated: CASIPPRGAAPNTEAFF.

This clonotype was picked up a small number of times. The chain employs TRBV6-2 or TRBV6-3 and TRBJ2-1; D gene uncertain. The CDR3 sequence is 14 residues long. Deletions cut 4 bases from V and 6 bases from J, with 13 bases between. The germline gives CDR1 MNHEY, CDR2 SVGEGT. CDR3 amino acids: CASSSRAPINEQFF. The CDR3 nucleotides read TGTGCCAGCAGTTCCCGGGCTCCTATCAATGAGCAGTTCTTC.

The CDR3 coding sequence is TGTGCCAGCAGTTACGGACAGGGGATCACTGAAGCTTTCTTT. It is translated as CASSYGQGITEAFF. This chain uses TRBV6-5 with TRBJ1-1, with 9 bases aligning to TRBD1. Germline trimming cut 2 bases from V and 4 bases from J; bases unmatched to any gene: 2. Germline CDR1 MNHEY, CDR2 SVGAGI. The CDR3 sequence is 14 residues long.

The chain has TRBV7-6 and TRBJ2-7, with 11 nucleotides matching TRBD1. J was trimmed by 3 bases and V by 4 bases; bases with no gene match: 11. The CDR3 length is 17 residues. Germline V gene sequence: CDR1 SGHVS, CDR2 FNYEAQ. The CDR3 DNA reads TGTGCCAGCAGCTCCCTGGGAGGACAGGGGGCGCACTACGAGCAGTACTTC. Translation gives CASSSLGGQGAHYEQYF.

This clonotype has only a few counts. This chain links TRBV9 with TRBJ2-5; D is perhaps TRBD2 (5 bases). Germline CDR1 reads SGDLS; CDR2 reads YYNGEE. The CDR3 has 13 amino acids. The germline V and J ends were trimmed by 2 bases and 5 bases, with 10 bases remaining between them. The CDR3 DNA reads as TGTGCCAGCAGCGTTAGCGCGCGGGAGACCCAGTACTTC. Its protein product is CASSVSARETQYF. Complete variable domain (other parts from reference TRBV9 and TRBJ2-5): DSGVTQTPKHLITATGQRVTLRCSPRSGDLSVYWYQQSLDQGLQFLIQYYNGEERAKGNILERFSAQQFPDLHSELNLSSLELGDSALYFCASSVSARETQYFGPGTRLLVL.

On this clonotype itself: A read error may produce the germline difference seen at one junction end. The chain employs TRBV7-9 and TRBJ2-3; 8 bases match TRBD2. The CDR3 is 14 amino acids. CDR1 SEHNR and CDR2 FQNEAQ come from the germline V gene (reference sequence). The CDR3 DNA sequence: TGTGCCAGCAGCTTTCGGGAGGGCCCTGATACGCACTATTTT. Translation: CASSFREGPDTHYF. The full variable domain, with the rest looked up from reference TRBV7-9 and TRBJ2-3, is DTGVSQNPRHKITKRGQNVTFRCDPISEHNRLYWYRQTLGQGPEFLTYFQNEAQLEKSRLLSDRFSAERPKGSFSTLEIQRTEQGDSAMYLCASSFREGPDTHYFGPGTRLTVL.

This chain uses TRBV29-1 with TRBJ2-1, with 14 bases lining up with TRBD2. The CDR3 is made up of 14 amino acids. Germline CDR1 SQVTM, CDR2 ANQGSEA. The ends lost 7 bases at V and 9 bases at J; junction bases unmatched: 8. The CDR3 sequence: CSGRGTSGSSEQFF. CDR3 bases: TGCAGCGGGAGAGGGACTAGCGGGAGCAGTGAGCAGTTCTTC.

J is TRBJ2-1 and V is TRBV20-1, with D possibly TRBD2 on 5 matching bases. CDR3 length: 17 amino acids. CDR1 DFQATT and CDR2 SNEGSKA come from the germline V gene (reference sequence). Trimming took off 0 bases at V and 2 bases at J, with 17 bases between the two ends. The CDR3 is CSARDNGGRSTYNEQFF. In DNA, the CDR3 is TGCAGTGCTAGAGATAATGGAGGACGGTCTACCTACAATGAGCAGTTCTTC.

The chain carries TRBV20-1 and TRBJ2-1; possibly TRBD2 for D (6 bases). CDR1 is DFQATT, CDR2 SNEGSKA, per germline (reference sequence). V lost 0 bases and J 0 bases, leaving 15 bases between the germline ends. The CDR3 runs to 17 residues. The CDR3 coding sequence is TGCAGTGCTAGAGACCAACTAGCTTCCCGCTCCTACAATGAGCAGTTCTTC. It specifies CSARDQLASRSYNEQFF.